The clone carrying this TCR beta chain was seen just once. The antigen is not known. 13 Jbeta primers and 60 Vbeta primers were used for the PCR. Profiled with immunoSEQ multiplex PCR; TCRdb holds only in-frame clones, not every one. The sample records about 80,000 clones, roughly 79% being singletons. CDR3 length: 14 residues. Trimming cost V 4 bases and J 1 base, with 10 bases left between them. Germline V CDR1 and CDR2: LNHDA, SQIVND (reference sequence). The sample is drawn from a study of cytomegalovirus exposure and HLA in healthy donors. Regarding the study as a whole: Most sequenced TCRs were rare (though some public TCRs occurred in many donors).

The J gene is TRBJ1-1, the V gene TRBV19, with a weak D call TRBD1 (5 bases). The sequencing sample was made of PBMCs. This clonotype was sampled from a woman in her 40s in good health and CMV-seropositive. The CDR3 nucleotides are TGTGCCAGTAGTACCGGACACCGGAACACTGAAGCTTTCTTT. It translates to CASSTGHRNTEAFF.